Here is one T cell receptor beta chain with its context. This entry is derived from a study of blood T cell repertoires in COVID-19. Study-wide context: The cDNA or gDNA used as material had been derived from T cells, B-cell-depleted T cells, or PBMCs.

Everyone who took part was 18 to 89 years old, and they came from about two dozen US areas. Participants reported their clinical history, and cohort assignment relied on those reports. The CDR3 is 16 amino acids. V trimming: 4 bases; J trimming: 5 bases; junction bases outside the gene matches: 11. Germline lookup yields CDR1 SGHTA and CDR2 FQGNSA. Generated by immunoSEQ multiplex PCR, the TCRdb table keeps only in-frame clones and is missing some. The sample includes about 440,000 clones, about 90% of them seen just once. The specimen sequenced was PBMCs or T cells enriched from blood (not recorded which). The chain has TRBV7-2 and TRBJ2-1; 7 nucleotides line up with TRBD2. The origin of this receptor is a woman aged 18-29 years with acute COVID-19. In DNA form, the CDR3 reads TGTGCCAGCAGCTATGGCTGGCTAGCGGCTCACAATGAGCAGTTCTTC. This sequence encodes CASSYGWLAAHNEQFF.